The text below deals with one T cell receptor beta chain. The antigen remains unidentified. The data are from a study of T cell responses to AZD1222 COVID-19 vaccine. Study results and caveats: A mostly white British donor set with more females was recruited, and clonal diversity was possibly underestimated.

Researchers grouped second doses given at about 4 or about 12 weeks into one pool. Sequencing used immunoSEQ multiplex PCR; TCRdb keeps in-frame clones, though not all of them. The repertoire has over 150,000 clones, 70% to 90% of them found once; the top ten carry roughly 11%. The sample was peripheral blood, taken 28 days after the second AZD1222 dose. This receptor was taken from an adult who received the AZD1222 COVID-19 vaccine.

The CDR3 loop is CASSEVLAGGLGNEQFF. DNA for the CDR3: TGTGCCAGCAGTGAAGTCCTAGCGGGGGGGCTGGGCAATGAGCAGTTCTTC. This chain connects TRBV6-1 to TRBJ2-1, with 12 nucleotides matching TRBD2. The CDR3 is 17 amino acids. J was trimmed by 6 bases and V by 1 base; bases with no gene match: 7. The germline V gene encodes CDR1 MNHNS and CDR2 SASEGT.